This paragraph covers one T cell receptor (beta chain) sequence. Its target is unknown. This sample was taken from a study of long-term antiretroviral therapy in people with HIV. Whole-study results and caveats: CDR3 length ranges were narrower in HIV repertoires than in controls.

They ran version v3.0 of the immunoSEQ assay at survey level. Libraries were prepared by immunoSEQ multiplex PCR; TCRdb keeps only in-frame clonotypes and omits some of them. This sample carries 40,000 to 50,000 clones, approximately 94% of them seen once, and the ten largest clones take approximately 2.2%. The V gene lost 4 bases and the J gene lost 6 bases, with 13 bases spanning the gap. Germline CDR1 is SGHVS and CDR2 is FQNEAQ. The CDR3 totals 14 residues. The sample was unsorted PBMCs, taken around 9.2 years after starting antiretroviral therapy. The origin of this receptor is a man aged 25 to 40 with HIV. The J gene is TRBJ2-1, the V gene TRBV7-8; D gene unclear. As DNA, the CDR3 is TGTGCCAGCAGCTCTGGGGTTTCTTCCAATGAGCAGTTCTTC. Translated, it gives CASSSGVSSNEQFF.